Each of the 20 T cell receptor beta chains below was sequenced from the same sample in a study of blood T cell repertoires in COVID-19. The table came from immunoSEQ multiplex PCR; TCRdb's copy has only in-frame clones and leaves some out. The sample holds 45,000 to 60,000 clones, more than 85% seen once. Source material: peripheral blood. The receptor source for this set is a man aged 50 or older with acute or convalescent COVID-19.

V usage is TRBV6-6 and J usage is TRBJ2-3; 8 nucleotides line up with TRBD2. The CDR3 runs 16 residues. V shed 0 bases, J shed 4 bases, and the junction held 6 bases outside the gene matches. Germline V gene lookup returns CDR1 MNHNY and CDR2 SVGAGI (reference sequence). For the CDR3, the DNA is TGTGCCAGCAGTTACTCAGCGGGAGTCGGAGCAGATACGCAGTATTTT. Translated: CASSYSAGVGADTQYF.

The count of this clone is one. The V and J genes are TRBV30 and TRBJ2-7, with 8 bases matching TRBD1. This CDR3 is built from 13 residues. Germline assignment: CDR1 GTSNPN and CDR2 SVGIG (reference sequence). The V gene end was trimmed by 4 bases and the J gene end by 3 bases; junction bases not matched to a gene: 5. DNA of the CDR3: TGTGCCTGGACTCCGGACAGGGTCTACGAGCAGTACTTC. Its translation: CAWTPDRVYEQYF.

The J gene is TRBJ1-5, the V gene TRBV27; D is undetermined. Germline V gene sequence: CDR1 MNHEY, CDR2 SMNVEV (reference sequence). V was cut by 6 bases and J by 0 bases, with 15 bases left in between. The CDR3 covers 16 residues. CDR3 coding DNA: TGTGCCAGCAGGATCCGAGGGTCCGATAGCAATCAGCCCCAGCATTTT. Protein sequence: CASRIRGSDSNQPQHF.

V and J are TRBV5-4 and TRBJ1-1; no clear D gene. V dropped 0 bases and J dropped 1 base, with 4 bases sitting between them. The CDR3 length is 13 residues. Germline V gene data show CDR1 as SGHNT and CDR2 as YYREEE (reference sequence). The CDR3 loop is CASSLGGNTEAFF. The DNA of the CDR3 is TGTGCCAGCAGCTTGGGCGGGAACACTGAAGCTTTCTTT.

The chain employs TRBV7-9 and TRBJ1-4; D is unresolved. Trimming cost V 0 bases and J 8 bases, with 10 bases left between them. CDR1 and CDR2 (germline): SEHNR, FQNEAQ (reference sequence). The CDR3 loop spans 14 amino acids. CDR3 sequence (DNA): TGTGCCAGCAGCTTAGCTGGGTACGGGGAAAAACTGTTTTTT. It specifies CASSLAGYGEKLFF.

J is TRBJ2-2 and V is TRBV5-1; D is uncertain. The germline gives CDR1 SGHRS, CDR2 YFSETQ. The CDR3 runs to 14 residues. Trimming removed 0 bases at V and 4 bases at J, with 7 bases between. CDR3 residues: CASSLVSTTGELFF. As DNA, the CDR3 is TGCGCCAGCAGCTTGGTTTCTACCACCGGGGAGCTGTTTTTT.

This chain joins TRBV18 and TRBJ2-7; TRBD1 matches at 10 bases. V lost 2 bases and J lost 7; bases outside the gene matches: 2. The germline V gene has CDR1 KGHSH and CDR2 LQKENI. CDR3 size: 13 residues. CDR3 coding DNA: TGTGCCAGCTCACCATTGGGACAGGGGGAGCAGTACTTC. The encoded protein is CASSPLGQGEQYF.

The chain uses TRBV7-8 and TRBJ1-4; 9 bases map to TRBD1. This CDR3 contains 17 residues. The germline CDR1 and CDR2 sequences are SGHVS and FQNEAQ. With 1 base clipped from V and 4 bases from J, the junction kept 7 bases outside the gene matches. The CDR3 nucleotides are TGTGCCAGCAGCTTAGTAGGGACAGGGCGGGGTAATGAAAAACTGTTTTTT. This gives the protein CASSLVGTGRGNEKLFF.

This clone was recorded once. The genes are TRBV4-3 and TRBJ1-5; possible D gene TRBD1, 6 bases. The CDR3 extends over 15 amino acids. The germline V gene encodes CDR1 LGHNA and CDR2 YSLEER. Trimming removed 2 bases at V and 4 bases at J, with 12 bases between. The CDR3 is CASSQHLRGNQPQHF. The CDR3, as DNA: TGCGCCAGCAGCCAACACCTCAGGGGAAATCAGCCCCAGCATTTT.

V gene TRBV2 combines with J gene TRBJ1-5; 7 bases are shared with TRBD1. Germline lookup yields CDR1 SNHLY and CDR2 FYNNEI. The CDR3 runs 13 residues. The junction had 6 bases not matched to a gene; V was cut back by 7 bases and J by 6 bases. The DNA for the CDR3 is TGTGCCAGCAATTGGCAGGGGGGTCAGCCCCAGCATTTT. Its translation: CASNWQGGQPQHF.

V gene TRBV13 combines with J gene TRBJ2-5; TRBD2 might be the D (6 bases). This CDR3 is built from 14 residues. In germline, CDR1 is PRHDT, CDR2 FYEKMQ (reference sequence). Trimming pared 5 bases from V and 1 base from J, leaving 11 bases between. CDR3 residues: CASSATSTQETQYF. CDR3 sequence (DNA): TGTGCCAGCAGCGCTACTAGCACCCAAGAGACCCAGTACTTC.

This chain connects TRBV3-1 (or the pseudogene TRBV3-2) to TRBJ2-5; the match to TRBD1 covers 7 bases. This CDR3 region has 14 residues. Germline V gene sequence: CDR1 LGHDT, CDR2 YNNKEL (reference sequence). With V trimmed by 7 bases and J by 1 base, 6 bases remained unmatched. In DNA form, the CDR3 reads TGTGCCAGCAAGAGGGACAGCTTCCAAGAGACCCAGTACTTC. Amino acid sequence: CASKRDSFQETQYF.

This chain uses TRBV6-5 with TRBJ1-5, with TRBD1 matching 10 bases. The CDR3 totals 16 residues. CDR1 MNHEY and CDR2 SVGAGI come from the germline V gene. With 1 base clipped from V and 1 base from J, the junction kept 1 base outside the gene matches. The CDR3 coding sequence is TGTGCCAGCAGTTACTTGGGACAGGGGAGCAATCAGCCCCAGCATTTT. It specifies CASSYLGQGSNQPQHF.

This chain links TRBV5-1 with TRBJ1-1; TRBD1 matches at 8 bases. Germline V gene data show CDR1 as SGHRS and CDR2 as YFSETQ. CDR3 length equals 15 residues. Germline trimming cut 4 bases from V and 7 bases from J; bases unmatched to any gene: 12. CDR3: CASSSQYTGGGEAFF. CDR3 in DNA: TGCGCCAGCAGCAGCCAATACACAGGGGGAGGTGAAGCTTTCTTT.

This clone was found once. The chain has TRBV9 and TRBJ1-2; D remains unclear. CDR1 is SGDLS, CDR2 YYNGEE, per germline. The V end lost 5 bases, the J end lost 1 base, and 6 bases lay between the germline ends. The CDR3 is made up of 12 amino acids. The CDR3 is CASSRDNYGYTF. DNA of the CDR3: TGTGCCAGCAGTCGGGATAACTATGGCTACACCTTC. The full variable domain, in which reference TRBV9 and TRBJ1-2 provide the parts outside the CDR3, is DSGVTQTPKHLITATGQRVTLRCSPRSGDLSVYWYQQSLDQGLQFLIQYYNGEERAKGNILERFSAQQFPDLHSELNLSSLELGDSALYFCASSRDNYGYTFGSGTRLTVV.

The V call is TRBV12-3 or TRBV12-4, the J call TRBJ1-5; TRBD1 matches 7 bases. The CDR3 has 13 amino acids. V lost 5 bases, J lost 2 bases, and 0 bases stayed unmatched. The CDR3 nucleotides are TGTGCCAGCAGTACAGGGGGCAATCAGCCCCAGCATTTT. Its translation is CASSTGGNQPQHF.

V usage is TRBV28 and J usage is TRBJ2-3; the D is unclear. The CDR3 is made up of 11 amino acids. Germline CDR1 reads MDHEN; CDR2 reads SYDVKM. Trimming left V 4 bases short and J 14 bases short, with 13 bases between. The CDR3 nucleotides are TGTGCCAGCAGTTCCAGGCGTCAGGCGTATTTT. Translation: CASSSRRQAYF.

The V gene is TRBV7-2, the J gene TRBJ2-2, with 12 bases that match TRBD2. The V gene end was trimmed by 2 bases and the J gene end by 1 base; junction bases not matched to a gene: 5. CDR3 length: 18 residues. Germline V lookup: CDR1 SGHTA, CDR2 FQGNSA. The CDR3 loop is CASSLPLAGGRNTGELFF. CDR3 DNA: TGTGCCAGCAGCTTACCGCTAGCGGGAGGGAGGAACACCGGGGAGCTGTTTTTT.

The rearrangement joins TRBV19 to TRBJ1-5, with a tentative D call TRBD1 (6 bases). CDR3 length: 15 amino acids. Germline loops: CDR1 LNHDA, CDR2 SQIVND (reference sequence). Between the trimmed V and J ends, which lost 3 bases and 4 bases, there was a span of 13 bases. This CDR3 reads CASSMDTGRNQPQHF. CDR3 bases: TGTGCCAGTAGTATGGACACAGGGAGAAATCAGCCCCAGCATTTT.

This chain's CDR3 is CASSDVAPDTQYF. The DNA for the CDR3 is TGTGCCAGCAGTGATGTGGCTCCAGATACGCAGTATTTT. The chain couples TRBV6-1 to TRBJ2-3; the D is unclear. This CDR3 has 13 residues. Trimming pared 3 bases from V and 4 bases from J, leaving 8 bases between. Germline CDR1 MNHNS, CDR2 SASEGT.